The T cell receptor beta chain under discussion was sequenced for a study of CD8+CD57+ T cells in acquired aplastic anemia. The CDR3 runs 12 residues. Trimming removed 7 bases from V and 3 bases from J, with 12 bases in between. Germline lookup yields CDR1 SQVTM and CDR2 ANQGSEA. Comment on this clonotype: Its antigen is unidentified.

Study-wide findings and caveats: Comparison of patients with controls identified almost 30 shared CD8+ CDR3 sequences.

Genomic DNA was employed as the template in profiling TCR beta VDJ and CDR3. TCRdb used MiXCR to reprocess the reads, holding one entry per CDR3 protein. The sample carries roughly 190,000 distinct CDR3 sequences, roughly 56% recorded once. This chain uses TRBV29-1 with TRBJ1-1; D gene unclear. The source material was sorted CD4+, CD8+, or CD8+CD57+ T cells (not recorded which) from PBMCs. This TCR was recovered from a human donor in good health, serving as a control. The CDR3 nucleotides are TGCAGCGCAAGCCAGGCGGACACTGAAGCTTTCTTT. This encodes CSASQADTEAFF.